This T cell receptor (beta chain) emerged from a study of blood T cells in healthy people across ages. The germline V and J ends were trimmed by 4 bases and 2 bases, with 5 bases remaining between them. The length of the CDR3 is 11 residues. Per germline, CDR1 SQVTM and CDR2 ANQGSEA. Using a J-beta primer mix together with a sample-barcoded 5' primer, a second PCR was run for roughly 7 to 12 cycles. One entry per CDR3 protein, called by TCRdb with MiXCR from the 5' RACE reads. The top ten clones hold about 2.9% of a sample with approximately 780,000 distinct CDR3 sequences, under 30% of them seen once. Total RNA extraction produced at least 5.5 micrograms (per sample) for the study. The same specimen was also included in a second study, on T cells of mothers and their children.

This TCR derives from a boy aged 5-17 years in good health. The V gene is TRBV29-1, the J gene TRBJ2-5; D not certain. The source material was blood. The CDR3 region has the DNA TGCAGCGTTGTTGGTCAAGAGACCCAGTACTTC. This gives the protein CSVVGQETQYF.